These 28 T cell receptor beta chains were all obtained from the same sample, sequenced in a study of preoperative IRX-2 immunotherapy in early breast cancer. This table comes from immunoSEQ multiplex PCR, and its TCRdb copy is limited to in-frame clones, with some not included. The sample yields about 98,000 clones, 80% to 90% seen once. Treatment defined: preoperative locoregional IRX-2 cytokine immunotherapy. The source material was tumor tissue, sampled after IRX-2 immunotherapy. These receptors were collected from a human donor with breast cancer.

This clone was recorded only once. V is TRBV28 and J is TRBJ2-5; no firm D call. CDR3 size: 13 residues. The V and J ends lost 3 bases and 1 base respectively, with 6 bases between them. Germline assignment: CDR1 MDHEN and CDR2 SYDVKM. The CDR3 DNA is TGTGCCAGCAGTTTGTCCAGCCAAGAGACCCAGTACTTC. Its translation: CASSLSSQETQYF. Full variable domain (outside the CDR3, taken from reference TRBV28 and TRBJ2-5): DVKVTQSSRYLVKRTGEKVFLECVQDMDHENMFWYRQDPGLGLRLIYFSYDVKMKEKGDIPEGYSVSREKKERFSLILESASTNQTSMYLCASSLSSQETQYFGPGTRLLVL.

This clone was seen just once. The gene calls are TRBV7-1 and TRBJ2-7; 10 positions agree with TRBD1. TRBV7-1 is identified as an open reading frame with a role that is uncertain. The CDR3 runs to 15 residues. Trimming at V came to 5 bases and at J to 0 bases, leaving 4 bases not matched to a gene. The CDR3 sequence is CASSQGQGGSYEQYF. In nucleotides, the CDR3 is TGTGCCAGCAGCCAAGGACAGGGGGGCTCCTACGAGCAGTACTTC.

This clone has a single count. The chain combines TRBV5-1 with TRBJ1-1, with TRBD1 identical over 8 bases. With V trimmed by 0 bases and J by 2 bases, 3 bases remained unmatched. The germline V gene encodes CDR1 SGHRS and CDR2 YFSETQ. The CDR3 contains 15 residues. The CDR3 loop reads CASSLGGQGNTEAFF. The CDR3 DNA sequence: TGCGCCAGCAGCTTGGGCGGACAGGGAAACACTGAAGCTTTCTTT.

The rearrangement joins TRBV19 to TRBJ2-1; D possibly corresponds to TRBD1 (6 bases). Trimming removed 7 bases at V and 4 bases at J, with 20 bases between. CDR1 is LNHDA, CDR2 SQIVND, per germline (reference sequence). The CDR3 covers 16 residues. CDR3 DNA: TGTGCCAGTAACAGGGACCATTGGCACCCTTACAATGAGCAGTTCTTC. Translated, it gives CASNRDHWHPYNEQFF.

CDR3 bases: TGTGCCAGTACTCCAACTAGCTCCACCTACGAGCAGTACTTC. The encoded protein is CASTPTSSTYEQYF. This chain joins TRBV19 and TRBJ2-7; possibly TRBD2 for D (6 bases). CDR3 length equals 14 residues. CDR1 is LNHDA, CDR2 SQIVND, per germline (reference sequence). V was pared by 7 bases and J by 2 bases, with 15 bases between.

The gene calls are TRBV15 and TRBJ2-1; 8 nucleotides match TRBD1. Germline V gives CDR1 LNHNV, CDR2 YYDKDF (reference sequence). The CDR3 covers 18 residues. The ends lost 0 bases at V and 7 bases at J; junction bases unmatched: 14. The CDR3 coding sequence is TGTGCCACCAGCAGAGACCAAGTGGACAGGGTCTTGAAGAATGAGCAGTTCTTC. Translating it yields CATSRDQVDRVLKNEQFF.

The V gene is TRBV19, the J gene TRBJ1-4; D is ambiguous. V gave up 6 bases and J gave up 8 bases, with 19 bases separating them. CDR1 is LNHDA, CDR2 SQIVND, per germline (reference sequence). CDR3 length: 15 residues. In DNA, the CDR3 is TGTGCCAGTAGGCAGGACGGTGCTTCCCCAGAAAAACTGTTTTTT. Protein product: CASRQDGASPEKLFF.

V usage is TRBV30 and J usage is TRBJ2-2, with 7 nucleotides matching TRBD1. This CDR3 region has 15 residues. V was clipped by 3 bases and J by 8 bases; unmatched bases: 12. CDR1 and CDR2 from the germline V gene are GTSNPN and SVGIG (reference sequence). DNA of the CDR3: TGTGCCTGGAGCCCCCGAGGGGGACAGCGGGGGGAGCTGTTTTTT. It is translated as CAWSPRGGQRGELFF.

This chain links TRBV18 with TRBJ1-2; a possible D gene is TRBD1 (6 bases). CDR1 KGHSH and CDR2 LQKENI come from the germline V gene. The CDR3 loop spans 14 amino acids. The V gene lost 2 bases and the J gene lost 8 bases, with 15 bases spanning the gap. The CDR3 nucleotides are TGTGCCAGCTCACCAAGGGGGGAATCTGAGGGCTACACCTTC. This encodes CASSPRGESEGYTF.

The table lists this clone with a count of one. This chain uses TRBV7-1 with TRBJ2-5; 7 bases are shared with TRBD1. TRBV7-1 belongs to the ORF category, with a function that is uncertain. J lost 2 bases, V lost 4 bases, and 7 bases had no gene match. This CDR3 has 15 residues. The CDR3 here is CASSLDGTEQETQYF. The CDR3 bases are TGTGCCAGCAGCTTAGATGGGACAGAGCAAGAGACCCAGTACTTC.

The chain links TRBV1 to TRBJ2-3; whether TRBD2, the table's D call, matches the DNA was not checked. TRBV1 is a recognized pseudogene. CDR3 size: 17 residues. This CDR3 is CASSQGTSGRELDTQYF. The CDR3 DNA reads TGCGCCAGCAGCCAGGGTACTAGCGGGAGAGAACTAGATACGCAGTATTTT.

The chain carries TRBV9 and TRBJ2-1; 8 bases agree with TRBD2. This CDR3 spans 15 amino acids. Germline V gives CDR1 SGDLS, CDR2 YYNGEE. V dropped 0 bases and J dropped 6; count of bases not matched to a gene: 5. The CDR3 sequence is CASSVGGGRVNEQFF. DNA for the CDR3: TGTGCCAGCAGCGTAGGCGGGGGGCGGGTCAATGAGCAGTTCTTC.

V is TRBV19 and J is TRBJ2-1; the match to TRBD2 covers 9 bases. This CDR3 region has 15 residues. From germline, CDR1 is LNHDA and CDR2 SQIVND (reference sequence). The trim removed 3 bases at V and 4 bases at J, leaving 4 bases unmatched. The CDR3 loop reads CASSIGAGGYNEQFF. The CDR3 DNA sequence: TGTGCCAGTAGTATTGGAGCGGGGGGTTACAATGAGCAGTTCTTC.

The chain links TRBV6-8 to TRBJ1-3; D unresolved. This CDR3 region has 15 residues. Between the trimmed V and J ends, which lost 8 bases and 0 bases, there was a span of 14 bases. Germline CDR1 reads MNHGY; CDR2 reads SAAAGT. CDR3 DNA: TGTGCCAGCGGGTCTAGCCCTTACTCTGGAAACACCATATATTTT. It yields the protein CASGSSPYSGNTIYF.

Comments on this clone: One end of the junction is discordant with germline, which a read error may explain. Other DNA sequences in this specimen translate into the identical CDR3. The CDR3 nucleotides read TGTGCTAGCAGCTTCGGATCCACAGATACGCAGTATTTT. Its protein product is CASSFGSTDTQYF. The chain combines TRBV7-4 with TRBJ2-3, with no clear D. Germline values: CDR1 SGHVT, CDR2 SQSDAQ. This CDR3 spans 13 amino acids.

The CDR3 region is CAWRGLLEQFF. DNA of the CDR3: TGTGCCTGGAGGGGGCTCCTTGAGCAGTTCTTC. The chain combines TRBV30 with TRBJ2-1, with TRBD1 as a possible D gene (5 bases). This CDR3 has 11 residues. CDR1 and CDR2 (germline): GTSNPN, SVGIG (reference sequence). V was shortened by 3 bases and J by 9 bases, with 9 bases between the two germline ends.

This sequence joins TRBV29-1 and TRBJ1-4; the D is unclear. Germline CDR1 is SQVTM and CDR2 is ANQGSEA. The V gene lost 3 bases and the J gene lost 2 bases, with 10 bases spanning the gap. There are 14 residues in the CDR3. The CDR3 sequence: CSVETGATNEKLFF. Written as DNA, the CDR3 is TGCAGCGTTGAGACCGGAGCGACTAATGAAAAACTGTTTTTT.

The V gene is TRBV10-2, the J gene TRBJ2-7; D is ambiguous. The CDR3 loop spans 13 amino acids. The V and J ends lost 7 bases and 4 bases respectively, with 14 bases between them. The V gene's germline CDR1 is WSHSY and CDR2 SAAADI. The CDR3 bases are TGCGCCAGCACTAATTCTCCCAATTACGAGCAGTACTTC. Its translation is CASTNSPNYEQYF.

The genes are TRBV5-1 and TRBJ1-1, with 8 bases aligning to TRBD1. Per germline, CDR1 SGHRS and CDR2 YFSETQ. V shed 4 bases, J shed 5 bases, and the junction held 13 bases outside the gene matches. This CDR3 contains 16 residues. CDR3 loop: CASSPDVQGAGTEAFF. CDR3 DNA: TGCGCCAGCAGCCCGGATGTGCAGGGGGCAGGGACTGAAGCTTTCTTT.

This chain uses TRBV5-1 with TRBJ1-3; D is unresolved. CDR1 is SGHRS and CDR2 is YFSETQ in the germline V gene. This CDR3 has 16 residues. Trimming stripped 4 bases from V and 0 bases from J, with 14 bases between. DNA of the CDR3: TGCGCCAGCAGCCCTCCTCGGGTTGTCTCTGGAAACACCATATATTTT. Translating gives CASSPPRVVSGNTIYF. The whole variable domain, filled in from reference TRBV5-1 and TRBJ1-3, reads KAGVTQTPRYLIKTRGQQVTLSCSPISGHRSVSWYQQTPGQGLQFLFEYFSETQRNKGNFPGRFSGRQFSNSRSEMNVSTLELGDSALYLCASSPPRVVSGNTIYFGEGSWLTVV.

The CDR3 region has the DNA TGTGCCAGTAGGCCAGGACAAGGGTTTGGGGGGCAGCCCCAGCATTTT. Encoded protein: CASRPGQGFGGQPQHF. This chain connects TRBV19 to TRBJ1-5; D is perhaps TRBD1 (5 bases). Per germline, CDR1 LNHDA and CDR2 SQIVND (reference sequence). Deletions cut 6 bases from V and 7 bases from J, with 22 bases between. The CDR3 spans 16 residues.

The chain couples TRBV6-8 to TRBJ1-2; D is uncertain. The ends were cut back, 6 bases at V and 2 bases at J, with 10 bases in the middle. CDR3 size: 13 residues. The germline gives CDR1 MNHGY, CDR2 SAAAGT. The CDR3 here is CASRFRGNYGYTF. The DNA for the CDR3 is TGTGCCAGCAGGTTTCGGGGAAACTATGGCTACACCTTC.

A single count supports this clone. The chain joins TRBV15 to TRBJ2-1, with a tentative D call TRBD1 (5 bases). This CDR3 is 16 amino acids long. V lost 0 bases and J lost 2, with 11 bases in between. Germline-derived CDR1 and CDR2 are LNHNV and YYDKDF (reference sequence). The CDR3 DNA is TGTGCCACCAGCAGAGAAAGGGGCGAACCCTACAATGAGCAGTTCTTC. Translating gives CATSRERGEPYNEQFF.

The rearrangement uses TRBV18 and TRBJ2-7, with D hard to call. Germline CDR1 reads KGHSH; CDR2 reads LQKENI. The CDR3 length is 12 residues. Between the trimmed V and J ends, which lost 2 bases and 2 bases, there was a span of 4 bases. CDR3 loop: CASSPETYEQYF. The CDR3 DNA sequence: TGTGCCAGCTCACCAGAGACCTACGAGCAGTACTTC.

J is TRBJ2-1 and V is TRBV7-1; 13 nucleotides match TRBD2. TRBV7-1 is an open reading frame whose function is uncertain. V shed 5 bases and J 9 bases; nucleotides not matched to a gene: 10. CDR3 length equals 16 residues. In nucleotides, the CDR3 is TGTGCCAGCAGCCGACTAGCGGGAGGCCGGTCGGGTGAGCAGTTCTTC. Translated, it gives CASSRLAGGRSGEQFF.

This rearrangement joins TRBV7-7 to TRBJ1-2; no clear D gene. V was trimmed by 1 base and J by 7 bases, leaving 31 bases between them. This CDR3 has 20 amino acids. Germline V CDR1 and CDR2: SSHAT, FNYEAQ (reference sequence). The CDR3: CASSLGWDSDGELRLSGYTF. DNA for the CDR3: TGTGCCAGCAGCTTAGGTTGGGATTCGGACGGCGAACTCCGACTGAGTGGCTACACCTTC.

J is TRBJ2-7 and V is TRBV12-5; 7 bases match TRBD2. The CDR3 runs 12 residues. Germline values: CDR1 LGHNT, CDR2 FRNRAP. CDR3 bases: TGTGCCATCTCGGCGGGAGAAGGCGAGCAGTACTTC. Translated: CAISAGEGEQYF.

The V gene is TRBV7-4, the J gene TRBJ2-1; tentative D call: TRBD1 (5 bases). Germline loops: CDR1 SGHVT, CDR2 SQSDAQ. This CDR3 is built from 14 residues. Trimming took off 4 bases at V and 9 bases at J, with 16 bases between the two ends. The CDR3 DNA sequence: TGTGCCAGCAGCTCCTTGGGGCCCACCCCTGAGCAGTTCTTC. It is translated as CASSSLGPTPEQFF.